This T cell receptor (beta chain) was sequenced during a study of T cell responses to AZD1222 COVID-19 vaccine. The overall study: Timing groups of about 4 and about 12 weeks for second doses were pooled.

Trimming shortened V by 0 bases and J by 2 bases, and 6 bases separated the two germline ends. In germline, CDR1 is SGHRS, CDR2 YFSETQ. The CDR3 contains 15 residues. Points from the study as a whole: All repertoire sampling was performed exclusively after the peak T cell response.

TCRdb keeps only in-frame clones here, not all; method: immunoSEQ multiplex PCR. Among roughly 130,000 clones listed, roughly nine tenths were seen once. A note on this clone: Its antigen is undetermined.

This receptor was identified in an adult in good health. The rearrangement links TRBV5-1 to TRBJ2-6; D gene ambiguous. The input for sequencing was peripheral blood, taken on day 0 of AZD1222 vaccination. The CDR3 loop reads CASSLGVAGANVLTF. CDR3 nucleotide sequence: TGCGCCAGCAGCTTGGGGGTCGCTGGGGCCAACGTCCTGACTTTC.